This TCR beta chain was recovered during a study of cytomegalovirus exposure and HLA in healthy donors. Across the study: Earlier results showed 117 million unique TCR beta sequences derived from about 179 million T cells. Overall study findings and caveats: CMV antigen specificity of a few CMV-associated chains was confirmed in vitro.

13 Jbeta primers and 60 Vbeta primers were used for the PCR. Profiled with immunoSEQ multiplex PCR; TCRdb holds only in-frame clones, not every one. The table records 150,000 to 200,000 clones, around 80% of them present only once. Comment on this clone: Its antigen remains unknown.

It was healthy bone marrow donors who served as donors. The V and J ends lost 4 bases and 6 bases respectively, with 9 bases between them. The CDR3 spans 12 residues. Germline CDR1 is ENHRY and CDR2 is SYGVKD. The sample taken for sequencing was PBMCs. The chain couples TRBV10-3 to TRBJ1-1; D is perhaps TRBD1 (6 bases). This receptor was taken from a middle-aged woman in good health and CMV-seronegative. The DNA for the CDR3 is TGTGCCATCAGTGTGGACAGCGCTGAAGCTTTCTTT. This encodes CAISVDSAEAFF.